This T cell receptor beta chain was observed in a study of beta chain features in type 1 diabetes. This CDR3 spans 17 amino acids. V trimming: 5 bases; J trimming: 0 bases; junction bases outside the gene matches: 8. Germline assignment: CDR1 SGHVS and CDR2 FQNEAQ. Reverse transcribing all isolated RNA meant expressed TCRB transcripts were sequenced. The table came from immunoSEQ multiplex PCR; TCRdb's copy has only in-frame clones and leaves some out. The sample yields 250,000 to 300,000 clones, approximately 8.1% seen once. Purities in excess of 95% were seen in all sorted populations. Study conclusions and caveats: In patients and controls equally, PCR might favor templates that are shorter. All four CD4+ subsets of Type 1 diabetes patients contained TCRB CDR3s that were moderately but significantly shorter.

Of note for this clone: No antigen is known for it.

The source is a woman under 30 in good health. This sequence joins TRBV7-8 and TRBJ2-1, with 9 bases that match TRBD2. The source material was central memory CD4+ T cells from blood. The CDR3 sequence is CASSPPLREGSYNEQFF. CDR3 sequence (DNA): TGTGCCAGCAGCCCGCCCTTGCGGGAGGGCTCCTACAATGAGCAGTTCTTC.